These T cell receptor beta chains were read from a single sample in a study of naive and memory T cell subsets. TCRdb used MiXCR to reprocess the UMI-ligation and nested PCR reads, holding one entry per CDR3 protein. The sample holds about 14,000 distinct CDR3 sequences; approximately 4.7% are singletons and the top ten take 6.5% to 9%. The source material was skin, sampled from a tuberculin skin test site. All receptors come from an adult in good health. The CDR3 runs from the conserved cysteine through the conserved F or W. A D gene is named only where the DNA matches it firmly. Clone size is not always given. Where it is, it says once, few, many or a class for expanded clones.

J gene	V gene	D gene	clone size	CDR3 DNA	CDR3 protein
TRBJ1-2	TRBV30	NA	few	TGTGCCTGGAGTCCAATAGACTATGGCTACACCTTC	CAWSPIDYGYTF
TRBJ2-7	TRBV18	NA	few	TGTGCCACCCATCAGGGACAAACCCACGAGCAGTACTTC	CATHQGQTHEQYF
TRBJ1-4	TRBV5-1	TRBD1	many	TGCGCCAGCAGCAGGAACAGGGGAGAAAAACTGTTTTTT	CASSRNRGEKLFF
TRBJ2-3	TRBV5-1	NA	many	TGCGCCAGCAGCTTGTCGCGTCTCGAAGATACGCAGTATTTT	CASSLSRLEDTQYF
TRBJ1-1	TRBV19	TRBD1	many	TGTGCCAGTAGGGAACAGGGGTTCATGAACACTGAAGCTTTCTTT	CASREQGFMNTEAFF
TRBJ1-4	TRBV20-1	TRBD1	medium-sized	TGCAGTGCTACCCCAGGGGGGAATGAAAAACTGTTTTTT	CSATPGGNEKLFF
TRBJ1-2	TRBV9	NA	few	TGTGCCAGCAGTGCGGGAATTTATGGCTACACCTTC	CASSAGIYGYTF
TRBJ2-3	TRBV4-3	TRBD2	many	TGCGCCAGCAGCCAAGGTCTGGGACTAGCCGGCGGGACAGATACGCAGTATTTT	CASSQGLGLAGGTDTQYF
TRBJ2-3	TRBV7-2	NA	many	TGTGCCAGCAGCTTAAGATTCCAGTACACAGATACGCAGTATTTT	CASSLRFQYTDTQYF
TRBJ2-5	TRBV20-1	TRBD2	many	TGCAGTGCTAGACCAACTAGCGGGGTGGAGACCCAGTACTTC	CSARPTSGVETQYF
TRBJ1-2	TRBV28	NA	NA	TGTGCCAGCAGGGCTAACTATGGCTACACCTTC	CASRANYGYTF
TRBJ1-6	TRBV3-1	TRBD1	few	TGTGCCAGCAGCGGAAGACAGGGATTAAATTCACCCCTCCACTTT	CASSGRQGLNSPLHF
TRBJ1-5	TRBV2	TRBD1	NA	TGTGCCAGCAGTTTTGGACAGGGGCGGAATCAGCCCCAGAATTTT	CASSFGQGRNQPQNF
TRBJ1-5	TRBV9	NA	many	TGTGCCAGCAGCGTAACAGGGCATCAGCCCCAGCATTTT	CASSVTGHQPQHF
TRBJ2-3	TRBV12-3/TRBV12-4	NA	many	TGTGCCAGCTTTGACGGGACCAGGACAGATACGCAGTATTTT	CASFDGTRTDTQYF
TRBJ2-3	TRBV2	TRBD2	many	TGTGCCAGCAGAGGACTAGCGGGGAGGGGAGATACGCAGTATTTT	CASRGLAGRGDTQYF
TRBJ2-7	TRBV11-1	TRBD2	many	TGTGCCAGCAGCTCCCGGACTAGCGGGGTAACCTACGAGCAGTACTTC	CASSSRTSGVTYEQYF